One sample yielded the 26 T cell receptor beta chains listed below, sequenced in a study of early T cells in non-severe SARS-CoV-2 infection. TCRdb fed the 5' RACE reads into MiXCR, producing one record per CDR3 protein. The repertoire consists of approximately 50,000 distinct CDR3 sequences, with about a tenth occurring once and the leading ten covering more than 13%. Source material: whole blood. The receptor set was obtained from an adult who was a healthcare worker with PCR-confirmed SARS-CoV-2 infection or an uninfected control (not recorded which).

This clonotype has just one count. Here the CDR3 reads CASSVGPGLAGGKNIQYF. CDR3 DNA sequence: TGTGCCAGCAGCGTAGGTCCGGGACTAGCGGGAGGTAAAAACATTCAGTACTTC. The gene calls are TRBV9 and TRBJ2-4; TRBD2 matches 15 bases. CDR3 length equals 18 residues. Germline loops: CDR1 SGDLS, CDR2 YYNGEE. J gave up 4 bases and V 0 bases, and 5 bases lay outside the gene matches.

This clonotype was picked up many times. V gene TRBV7-6 combines with J gene TRBJ2-2; D gene unclear. Trimming removed 0 bases from V and 0 bases from J, with 2 bases in between. The CDR3 has 14 amino acids. The germline V gene has CDR1 SGHVS and CDR2 FNYEAQ. The CDR3 loop reads CASSLAANTGELFF. CDR3 DNA: TGTGCCAGCAGCTTAGCAGCGAACACCGGGGAGCTGTTTTTT.

At least ten counts were recorded for this clonotype. J is TRBJ2-4 and V is TRBV18; 9 bases line up with TRBD1. CDR1 is KGHSH and CDR2 is LQKENI in the germline V gene. CDR3 size: 14 residues. V gave up 3 bases and J gave up 6 bases; unmatched junction bases: 3. This CDR3 is CASSPGQGTNIQYF. The CDR3 coding sequence is TGTGCCAGCTCACCCGGACAGGGGACAAACATTCAGTACTTC.

In its sample, this clonotype was seen many times. This sequence joins TRBV7-3 and TRBJ2-5, with D perhaps matching TRBD1 or TRBD2 (6 bases each). In germline, CDR1 is SGHTA, CDR2 FQGTGA. The CDR3 has 13 amino acids. Deletions cut 8 bases from V and 4 bases from J, with 14 bases between. This CDR3 reads CASARGDGETQYF. CDR3 DNA: TGTGCCAGCGCAAGGGGGGATGGAGAGACCCAGTACTTC.

For this clonotype: A read error may be the cause here, since a much bigger clone is one base away. V is TRBV9 and J is TRBJ2-7, with 7 bases lining up with TRBD1. Germline values: CDR1 SGDLS, CDR2 YYNGEE. This CDR3 has 12 amino acids. CDR3 amino acids: CAISARTGRQYF. CDR3 nucleotide sequence: TGTGCCATCAGCGCCCGGACAGGACGGCAGTACTTC.

There are a few counts of this clonotype. V and J are TRBV28 and TRBJ2-7; 9 bases fit TRBD1. The germline gives CDR1 MDHEN, CDR2 SYDVKM. The CDR3 has 14 residues. The V and J ends lost 5 bases and 9 bases, in that order; junction bases with no gene match: 11. The DNA for the CDR3 is TGTGCCAGCAGTCCACCGGGACAGGGCTTTGCGCAGTACTTC. Translation gives CASSPPGQGFAQYF.

J is TRBJ2-3 and V is TRBV21-1; TRBD1, as called in the table, went unchecked against the DNA. TRBV21-1 has pseudogene status. The CDR3 extends over 17 amino acids. Here the CDR3 reads CASSKISGGHYTDTQYF. The DNA for the CDR3 is TGTGCCAGCAGCAAAATCAGCGGGGGCCATTACACAGATACGCAGTATTTT.

This clonotype is classed as medium-sized. CDR3 region: CATAAGGSTDTQYF. DNA of the CDR3: TGTGCCACCGCAGCGGGAGGATCTACAGATACGCAGTATTTT. The chain combines TRBV6-6 with TRBJ2-3; 9 positions agree with TRBD2. The CDR3 covers 14 residues. Germline V gene sequence: CDR1 MNHNY, CDR2 SVGAGI (reference sequence). Trimming removed 10 bases from V and 3 bases from J; junction bases left unmatched: 8.

The chain carries TRBV5-1 and TRBJ2-3; D unresolved. Per the germline V gene, CDR1 is SGHRS and CDR2 is YFSETQ. Trimming removed 9 bases from V and 4 bases from J, with 24 bases in between. The CDR3 extends over 16 amino acids. CDR3: CATSKGHEPTPDTQYF. In nucleotides, the CDR3 is TGCGCCACCTCCAAAGGCCACGAACCCACCCCAGATACGCAGTATTTT.

The J gene is TRBJ2-3, the V gene TRBV7-2, with D unclear. This CDR3 region has 13 residues. CDR1 is SGHTA, CDR2 FQGNSA, per germline. V lost 3 bases and J 11 bases, leaving 15 bases between the germline ends. The CDR3 sequence: CASSLETTGGQYF. The CDR3 DNA is TGTGCCAGCAGCTTGGAAACCACTGGTGGGCAGTATTTT.

This clonotype was observed a handful of times. The chain is built from TRBV7-2 and TRBJ2-7, with TRBD1 matching 11 bases. Germline V CDR1 and CDR2: SGHTA, FQGNSA. Trimming took 5 bases from V and 5 from J; bases not matched to a gene: 5. This CDR3 is 14 amino acids long. CDR3 bases: TGTGCCAGCAGCCTGGACAGGGGGCACAACGAGCAGTACTTC. It encodes CASSLDRGHNEQYF.

The gene calls are TRBV5-1 and TRBJ2-1; D remains unclear. The CDR3 runs 14 residues. The germline V gene encodes CDR1 SGHRS and CDR2 YFSETQ. V gave up 7 bases and J gave up 6 bases, with 17 bases separating them. The CDR3 nucleotides read TGCGCCAGCTACGAAAATCTATCGTCCAATGAGCAGTTCTTC. Translated, it gives CASYENLSSNEQFF.

This clonotype was recorded at least ten times. The chain recombines TRBV2 with TRBJ2-2; 8 nucleotides align to TRBD1. Germline V gene sequence: CDR1 SNHLY, CDR2 FYNNEI. Trimming cost V 6 bases and J 7 bases; bases outside gene matches: 13. The CDR3 totals 16 residues. The CDR3 is CASSPRDRFSGGELFF. The CDR3, as DNA: TGTGCCAGCAGCCCGCGGGACAGGTTCTCGGGCGGGGAGCTGTTTTTT.

This clonotype came up many times. V is TRBV7-6 and J is TRBJ2-2; 8 bases fit TRBD1. Germline assignment: CDR1 SGHVS and CDR2 FNYEAQ. The CDR3 is 15 amino acids. V trimming: 3 bases; J trimming: 5 bases; junction bases outside the gene matches: 5. CDR3 in amino acids: CASSLTQGGTGELFF. The CDR3 DNA sequence: TGTGCCAGCAGCTTGACACAGGGGGGAACCGGGGAGCTGTTTTTT. Supplemented by reference TRBV7-6 and TRBJ2-2, the full variable domain reads GAGVSQSPRYKVTKRGQDVALRCDPISGHVSLYWYRQALGQGPEFLTYFNYEAQQDKSGLPNDRFSAERPEGSISTLTIQRTEQRDSAMYRCASSLTQGGTGELFFGEGSRLTVL.

Ten or more counts support this clonotype. The chain couples TRBV29-1 to TRBJ1-2; D remains ambiguous. V shed 6 bases and J shed 8 bases, with 7 bases lying between them. Germline V CDR1 and CDR2: SQVTM, ANQGSEA. CDR3 size: 9 residues. DNA of the CDR3: TGCAGCGTGTCCCCCGGCTACACCTTC. It encodes CSVSPGYTF. The variable domain in full, with the rest retrieved from reference TRBV29-1 and TRBJ1-2, is SAVISQKPSRDICQRGTSLTIQCQVDSQVTMMFWYRQQPGQSLTLIATANQGSEATYESGFVIDKFPISRPNLTFSTLTVSNMSPEDSSIYLCSVSPGYTFGSGTRLTVV.

This clonotype was observed at least ten times. V and J are TRBV6-2 or TRBV6-3 and TRBJ1-6; 10 bases are shared with TRBD1. The CDR3 spans 14 residues. Germline V CDR1 and CDR2: MNHEY, SVGEGT. With V trimmed by 6 bases and J by 10 bases, 6 bases remained unmatched. The CDR3 region has the DNA TGTGCCAGCAGCCCACCGGGACAGGGGTCACCCCTCCACTTT. Translating it yields CASSPPGQGSPLHF.

This clonotype was found many times. This chain connects TRBV4-1 to TRBJ1-6; D remains unclear. V was pared by 3 bases and J by 2 bases, with 17 bases between. CDR1 is MGHRA and CDR2 is YSYEKL in the germline V gene. This CDR3 region has 18 residues. This CDR3 reads CASSHSFPGTAYNSPLHF. DNA for the CDR3: TGCGCCAGCAGCCATAGTTTTCCGGGAACCGCCTATAATTCACCCCTCCACTTT.

This clonotype was seen many times. The chain has TRBV28 and TRBJ2-3; TRBD2 is a possible D gene (5 bases). Germline V lookup: CDR1 MDHEN, CDR2 SYDVKM. The CDR3 length is 13 residues. V was shortened by 7 bases and J by 2 bases, with 10 bases between the two germline ends. The CDR3 DNA follows: TGTGCCAGCATGCCGGGATCCACAGATACGCAGTATTTT. It is translated as CASMPGSTDTQYF.

This sequence joins TRBV10-3 and TRBJ1-1, with D possibly being TRBD1 (6 bases). There are 13 residues in the CDR3. Trimming took off 6 bases at V and 7 bases at J, with 15 bases between the two ends. Looked up from germline, CDR1 is ENHRY and CDR2 is SYGVKD. The CDR3 spells CAISLDRSNEAFF. The DNA of the CDR3 is TGTGCCATCAGCCTAGACAGGTCGAATGAAGCTTTCTTT.

This clonotype was seen only a few times. The chain combines TRBV29-1 with TRBJ2-1; TRBD2 might be the D (6 bases). Germline V gene sequence: CDR1 SQVTM, CDR2 ANQGSEA. V lost 6 bases and J lost 1, with 22 bases in between. The CDR3 is made up of 17 amino acids. The chain's CDR3 is CSVPPEPREPSYNEQFF. The CDR3 bases are TGCAGCGTCCCTCCCGAACCCCGGGAGCCATCCTACAATGAGCAGTTCTTC.

The V gene is TRBV20-1, the J gene TRBJ1-6; 8 positions agree with TRBD1. With 8 bases clipped from V and 10 bases from J, the junction kept 7 bases outside the gene matches. This CDR3 is 12 amino acids long. Germline CDR1 reads DFQATT; CDR2 reads SNEGSKA (reference sequence). The CDR3 here is CSPETGVSPLHF. The CDR3 DNA is TGCAGTCCGGAGACAGGGGTGTCACCCCTCCACTTT.

This clonotype was picked up many times. This chain connects TRBV5-6 to TRBJ2-5; no definite D call. Germline values: CDR1 SGHDT, CDR2 YYEEEE. The CDR3 consists of 16 residues. Trimming shortened V by 3 bases and J by 1 base, and 16 bases separated the two germline ends. The CDR3 loop is CASSWLVTGTQETQYF. The DNA of the CDR3 is TGTGCCAGCAGCTGGCTCGTGACGGGCACCCAAGAGACCCAGTACTTC.

This clonotype was recorded a few times. This chain uses TRBV27 with TRBJ1-2; 10 nucleotides agree with TRBD1. The germline gives CDR1 MNHEY, CDR2 SMNVEV (reference sequence). V lost 4 bases to trimming and J lost 0 bases; unmatched junction nucleotides: 5. The CDR3 is 16 amino acids. CDR3: CASSSDRGATNYGYTF. The CDR3, as DNA: TGTGCCAGCAGTTCGGACAGGGGGGCTACTAACTATGGCTACACCTTC.

This clonotype has at least ten counts. This chain joins TRBV6-5 and TRBJ1-1; 7 bases align to TRBD1. V lost 2 bases, J lost 7 bases, and 7 bases stayed unmatched. Germline V gene sequence: CDR1 MNHEY, CDR2 SVGAGI. This CDR3 contains 14 residues. The CDR3: CASSYRRGGFEAFF. CDR3 nucleotide sequence: TGTGCCAGCAGTTACCGACGAGGGGGCTTTGAAGCTTTCTTT.

This clonotype was observed at least ten times. The rearrangement joins TRBV28 to TRBJ1-2; 9 bases are a match to TRBD1. With V trimmed by 5 bases and J by 6 bases, 13 bases remained unmatched. The CDR3 is 16 amino acids. CDR1 and CDR2 (germline): MDHEN, SYDVKM. The CDR3, as DNA: TGTGCCAGCAGTCTGTCTGGGACAGGGAGGGGGAATGGCTACACCTTC. Translating gives CASSLSGTGRGNGYTF.

This clonotype showed up many times. The CDR3 reads CASSQDGGSSYNEQFF. The DNA of the CDR3 is TGTGCCAGCAGCCAAGATGGCGGGAGCTCCTACAATGAGCAGTTCTTC. V usage is TRBV4-2 and J usage is TRBJ2-1, with 7 bases aligning to TRBD2. The trim removed 0 bases at V and 0 bases at J, leaving 2 bases unmatched. CDR1 LGHNA and CDR2 YNFKEQ come from the germline V gene. The CDR3 loop spans 16 amino acids.